This TCR beta chain was captured by sequencing in a study of blood T cell repertoires in COVID-19 (TCRdb year 2020). Study-level background: Samples from collaborators originated in the United States, Italy and Spain and spanned both the acute and convalescent phases of COVID-19. The prospective study material was composed of cDNA or gDNA derived from T cells, B-cell-depleted T cells, or PBMCs. Deeply sampled blood TCRbeta repertoires from subjects exposed to, actively infected with, or recovered from COVID-19 were included in the dataset. The repertoires were released in a freely available public database intended as a resource for research on the immune response to SARS-CoV-2. The samples were drawn from the first 160 participants of the ongoing ImmuneRACE study and from 950 to 1,500 subjects provided by 6 global collaborators. Nearly every sample came with metadata listing a de-identified subject ID, COVID-19 status, age in years and sex. HLA class I and class II types, where available, came from metadata supplied by the sample provider rather than from assay-based typing. The full study reports these points: The quantity of clinical and demographic metadata differed by source and by participant and was supplied without curation.

In the case of this clone: Its binding antigen is unknown. Base qualities are not at hand, and no much larger clone is one base apart.

V drops 7 bases and J drops 2 bases, leaving 18 bases in between. The CDR3 numbers 16 residues from cysteine through phenylalanine. The entry retains the CDR3 DNA only, 48 bases that are in frame from base 1. Reading the germline V gene (reference sequence) gives CDR1 LNHDA and CDR2 SQIVND. Each collaborating institution followed its own protocols to collect whole blood in K2EDTA tubes. For TCRbeta analysis, collaborators shipped samples in one of three forms: frozen whole blood, isolated PBMCs, or DNA extracted from either of those sample types. TCRbeta CDR3 regions were amplified from genomic DNA by means of the immunoSEQ Assay, a bias-controlled multiplex PCR. The original methods were these. Nucleated cell counts per sample were estimated from amplification of reference gene primers within the assay. To quantify the absolute abundance of each unique TCRbeta CDR3 rearrangement, sequence reads were collapsed and filtered. Productive Simpson clonality was computed per sample as the square root of Simpson's diversity index over productive rearrangements. TCRdb carries this immuneACCESS record with in-frame sequences only. Its versions omit some clonotypes, under half of them owing to an unresolved V gene in the studies checked, with the rest unexplained. V, J and clone size reflect that table, while D and trimming were determined from the DNA. Counted in this sample were around 350,000 clones; about 88% of them appeared once. About 3% of the sample is taken by the ten largest.

The chain uses TRBV19 and TRBJ1-5; no confident D gene assignment can be made. Sequencing was done on a sample of peripheral blood. The clonotype originates from a human donor in a cohort sampled during active COVID-19. The bases read TGTGCCAGTACCGGAGCCCGGCAGCTGGGCAATCAGCCCCAGCATTTT. The translation is CASTGARQLGNQPQHF.